The rows below give T cell receptor beta chains drawn from one sample of a study of T cell repertoires in cytomegalovirus infection. Their antigens are not known. TCRdb itself ran the reads through MiXCR, one entry per CDR3 protein. Here the sample spans 700,000 to 950,000 distinct CDR3 sequences, 30% to 35% being singletons. The material sequenced was cultured CD8+ T cells from PBMCs, taken from culture after CMV antigen stimulation. All receptors derive from a human donor in good health (CMV status not recorded). Some clones in this sample may be carry-over from other donors' samples. CDR3s include the opening cysteine and the closing phenylalanine or tryptophan. The D gene is left open where the match is weak. Only part of the rows carry a size: once, few, many, or a class if the clone is expanded.

clone size	V gene	J gene	D gene	CDR3 DNA	CDR3 protein
.	TRBV12-3/TRBV12-4	TRBJ2-3	.	TGTGCCAGCAGTTTACAGGAGGGGACGCTTGATACGCAGTATTTT	CASSLQEGTLDTQYF
few	TRBV4-1	TRBJ2-2	.	TGCGCCAGCAGCCCCGGATTTTCTACCGGGGAGCTGTTTTTT	CASSPGFSTGELFF
.	TRBV7-9	TRBJ1-2	TRBD1	TGTGCCAGCTACGGACAGGGAAACTCGAGTGGCTACACCTTC	CASYGQGNSSGYTF
.	TRBV9	TRBJ2-1	.	TGTGCCAGCAGCCTGTCTGGGAAGCAGTTCTTC	CASSLSGKQFF
.	TRBV5-1	TRBJ2-1	.	TGCGCCAGCAGCTTCACCGACAGGAACAATGAGCAGTTCTTC	CASSFTDRNNEQFF
few	TRBV20-1	TRBJ2-1	.	TGCAGTGCTATTAGGCTACGTTACAATGAGCAGTTCTTC	CSAIRLRYNEQFF
.	TRBV11-2	TRBJ1-1	TRBD1	TGTGCCAGCAGATACCGGGACAGGGCCACTGTAGCTTTCTTT	CASRYRDRATVAFF
.	TRBV3-1	TRBJ2-2	.	TGTGCCAGCAGCGAAGATGACACCGGGGAGCTGTTTTTT	CASSEDDTGELFF
.	TRBV4-3	TRBJ1-1	.	TGCGCCAGCAGCCAATGGGTGACAGCGAACACTGAAGCTTTCTTT	CASSQWVTANTEAFF
many	TRBV7-9	TRBJ1-1	.	TGTGCCAGCAGCCAAGTTTCGGGACATAACACTGAAGCTTTCTTT	CASSQVSGHNTEAFF
.	TRBV6-2/TRBV6-3	TRBJ2-6	.	TGTGCCAGCAGTTACTCCTTTGGGTCTGGGGCCAACGTCCTGACTTTC	CASSYSFGSGANVLTF
many	TRBV28	TRBJ1-1	.	TGTGCCAGCAGTGAACAGGGCATGAACACTGAAGCTTTCTTT	CASSEQGMNTEAFF
.	TRBV6-5	TRBJ2-1	TRBD1	TGTGCCAGCAGTTACACACAGGGGGATGAGCAGTTCTTC	CASSYTQGDEQFF
few	TRBV6-5	TRBJ2-5	.	TGTGCCAGCAGTTACTCGAGGCTGGGCGGGGAGACCCAGTACTTC	CASSYSRLGGETQYF
.	TRBV2	TRBJ1-4	TRBD1	TGTGCCAGCAGAGGGGGCAGGGAAAAACTGTTTTTT	CASRGGREKLFF
.	TRBV2	TRBJ2-1	.	TGTGCCAGCAGTGCGAGACTGGTCGATGAGCAGTTCTTC	CASSARLVDEQFF
once	TRBV27	TRBJ2-7	.	TGTGCCAGCAGTTTGGGGACACTGGGGCTCGAGCAGTACTTC	CASSLGTLGLEQYF
few	TRBV4-1	TRBJ1-1	TRBD1	TGCGCCAGCAGCCTAATTGGACAGGGCACTGAAGCTTTCTTT	CASSLIGQGTEAFF
many	TRBV12-3/TRBV12-4	TRBJ2-5	TRBD2	TGTGCCAGCAGCTTGGGTAGCGGGGGAGAGACCCAGTACTTC	CASSLGSGGETQYF
few	TRBV7-9	TRBJ2-1	.	TGTGCCAGCAGCTCTTCCGCCGCGGACTCCTACAATGAGCAGTTCTTC	CASSSSAADSYNEQFF
many	TRBV7-2	TRBJ2-3	TRBD2	TGTGCCAGCAGCTCCCTCGAAATAGCGGGGGGCCCTAGCACAGATACGCAGTATTTT	CASSSLEIAGGPSTDTQYF
.	TRBV28	TRBJ2-2	.	TGTGCCAGCAGTTTTGTCAGAAGCACCGGGGAGCTGTTTTTT	CASSFVRSTGELFF
many	TRBV7-9	TRBJ2-5	TRBD1	TGTGCCAGCAGCCCAGGGGGATTCGAGACCCAGTACTTC	CASSPGGFETQYF
.	TRBV4-3	TRBJ1-4	TRBD1	TGCGCCAGCAGTCCTGGACGGGACAGACTTAATGAAAAACTGTTTTTT	CASSPGRDRLNEKLFF
many	TRBV7-8	TRBJ2-1	TRBD1	TGTGCCAGCAGCGATCGGGACAGGGGGGGATCCTACAATGAGCAGTTCTTC	CASSDRDRGGSYNEQFF
few	TRBV6-2/TRBV6-3	TRBJ2-1	.	TGTGCCAGCAGCTGGATTAGGGGGACGGGTGAGCAGTTCTTC	CASSWIRGTGEQFF
many	TRBV7-9	TRBJ1-2	.	TGTGCCAGCAGCTTCCACGGCAATGGCTACACCTTC	CASSFHGNGYTF
.	TRBV19	TRBJ1-1	.	TGTGCCAGTAGTGCAGGGTTTGCTTTCTTT	CASSAGFAFF
few	TRBV29-1	TRBJ2-5	TRBD1	TGCAGCGTTGAAGGAGGGGACAGCGGTGTTTTAGAGACCCAGTACTTC	CSVEGGDSGVLETQYF
.	TRBV2	TRBJ1-1	TRBD1	TGTGCCACCCTTAGACAGGGCCTCACTGAAGCTTTCTTT	CATLRQGLTEAFF
.	TRBV27	TRBJ1-2	.	TGTGCCAGCAGAGGCGGGGCCCGGTCAGACTATGGCTACACCTTC	CASRGGARSDYGYTF
many	TRBV4-3	TRBJ1-5	.	TGCGCCAGCAGCCAAGAAACAGGCAAGGGGGTATTTTTTCAGCCCCAGCATTTT	CASSQETGKGVFFQPQHF
few	TRBV7-8	TRBJ2-5	TRBD2	TGTGCCAGCAGCCTCCCTAGCGGAGCGGAGACCCAGTACTTC	CASSLPSGAETQYF
.	TRBV5-4	TRBJ1-6	.	TGTGCCAGCAGCTTGGTCATAAATTCACCCCTCCACTTT	CASSLVINSPLHF
.	TRBV6-1	TRBJ2-7	.	TGTGCCAGCGGCGGACATACCACCTACGAGCAGTACTTC	CASGGHTTYEQYF
few	TRBV11-2	TRBJ1-1	.	TGTGCCAGCAGCTTAAACGCAGGGGCCGGGGGCACTGAAGCTTTCTTT	CASSLNAGAGGTEAFF
.	TRBV19	TRBJ1-5	.	TGTGCCAGTAGTATGAACAGGGAGGACCAGCCCCAGCATTTT	CASSMNREDQPQHF
.	TRBV12-3/TRBV12-4	TRBJ2-4	TRBD1	TGTGCCAGCAGTCTCCGCCGGGACAGGGGGGCCAAAAACATTCAGTACTTC	CASSLRRDRGAKNIQYF
few	TRBV27	TRBJ1-5	TRBD1	TGTGCCAGCAGTCCGTATGGACAGGGAAATCAGCCCCAGCATTTT	CASSPYGQGNQPQHF
few	TRBV7-9	TRBJ2-3	TRBD1	TGTGCCAGCAGCTTTGGACAGGGGCTTAGTACAGATACGCAGTATTTT	CASSFGQGLSTDTQYF
.	TRBV27	TRBJ2-4	.	TGTGCCAGCAGCGTCGACAGGAAACAAAACATTCAGTACTTC	CASSVDRKQNIQYF
.	TRBV4-2	TRBJ2-1	TRBD2	TGTACCAGCAGCCGTCGGGGGGGCCCCTACAATGAGCAGTTCTTC	CTSSRRGGPYNEQFF
.	TRBV6-2/TRBV6-3	TRBJ2-7	.	TGTGCCATCTCGGAGGACTACGAGCAGTACTTC	CAISEDYEQYF
many	TRBV27	TRBJ1-5	.	TGTGCCAGCAGTTTAGGTACGGACAATCAGCCCCAGCATTTT	CASSLGTDNQPQHF
.	TRBV13	TRBJ2-5	.	TGTGCCAGCAGCTTACAGCATCCGAGCGTTGAAGAGACCCAGTACTTC	CASSLQHPSVEETQYF
few	TRBV7-9	TRBJ2-1	.	TGTGCCAGCAGGGACTTTGGGCTAGCGTACTACAATAAGCAGTTCTTC	CASRDFGLAYYNKQFF
many	TRBV7-2	TRBJ2-3	TRBD1	TGTGCCAGCAGCCTGACAGGGGGCGGATCAGATACGCAGTATTTT	CASSLTGGGSDTQYF
.	TRBV2	TRBJ1-6	.	TGTGCCAGCAAAGCGGACCGATTAGTCAATTCACCCCTCCACTTT	CASKADRLVNSPLHF
.	TRBV15	TRBJ1-1	.	TGTGCCACCAGCACATCCTACACTGAAGCTTTCTTT	CATSTSYTEAFF
.	TRBV19	TRBJ1-1	.	TGTGCCAGTAGTACCATGACAGGCATGAACACTGAAGCTTTCTTT	CASSTMTGMNTEAFF
many	TRBV12-3/TRBV12-4	TRBJ2-2	.	TGTGCCAGCAGTTTGAGGGACTCGAACACCGGGGAGCTGTTTTTT	CASSLRDSNTGELFF
.	TRBV5-5	TRBJ1-2	TRBD1	TGTGCCAGCAGCTTGACAGGGGTCAACTATGGCTACACCTTC	CASSLTGVNYGYTF
.	TRBV7-9	TRBJ1-4	TRBD1	TGTGCCAGCAGCTTAGGCGGACAGGGGCGGTGTGAAGAACTGTTTTTT	CASSLGGQGRCEELFF
.	TRBV7-9	TRBJ2-7	.	TGTGCCAGCAGCTTAAAGGGGGGCGTCGAGCAGTACTTC	CASSLKGGVEQYF
many	TRBV7-9	TRBJ1-2	.	TGTGCCAGCAGCCAGGGAGCTAACTATGGCTACACCTTC	CASSQGANYGYTF
few	TRBV6-5	TRBJ1-1	.	TGTGCCAGCAGTTACGCGGACAGCCTGAACACTGAAGCTTTCTTT	CASSYADSLNTEAFF
.	TRBV20-1	TRBJ2-3	.	TGCAGTGCTAGAGATTTTCGGGGCGGGGATACGCAGTATTTT	CSARDFRGGDTQYF